This TCR beta chain was sequenced for a study of cytomegalovirus exposure and HLA in healthy donors. Germline V gene sequence: CDR1 MNHEY, CDR2 SVGAGI. The CDR3 extends over 12 amino acids. Trimming took 10 bases from V and 5 from J, leaving 14 bases between them. 13 Jbeta primers and 60 Vbeta primers were used for the PCR. Some clones are missing from TCRdb's copy, which holds only in-frame ones; the method was immunoSEQ multiplex PCR. Among roughly 160,000 clones listed, approximately 83% were seen once. The sample holds one count of this clone. The sequencing sample was made of PBMCs. The receptor was derived from a man younger than 35 in good health and CMV-seropositive. The chain couples TRBV6-5 to TRBJ2-5, with D hard to call. CDR3 protein: CATSEYGETQYF. For the CDR3, the DNA is TGTGCCACCTCAGAGTACGGGGAGACCCAGTACTTC.